Listed here are 5 T cell receptor beta chains from one sample, sequenced in a study of T cells expressing NK-cell markers (TCRdb year 2020). The library was generated by 5' RACE. TCRdb shows the sequencer as Illumina HiSeq 2000. One entry per CDR3 protein sequence results from the TCRdb reprocessing of the reads, with DNA left out. This sample's clone table shows under 200,000 distinct CDR3 sequences. The top ten hold under 20% of the sample. The specimen sequenced was blood T cells: a sorted CD56 or NKG2C T cell subset, CD4+ or CD8+ T cells, or bulk PBMC T cells (not recorded which). Receptor source: a woman between 18 and 70 years old in good health.

V and J are TRBV4-2 and TRBJ2-1; lacking DNA, the TRBD1 call made by TCRdb goes unchecked. Germline-derived CDR1 and CDR2 are LGHNA and YNFKEQ. The length of the CDR3 is 16 residues. CDR3 amino acids: CASSQVKGQGRGEQFF.

The chain couples TRBV5-1 to TRBJ2-5; the TCRdb D gene call, TRBD2, has no DNA to confirm it. The CDR3 has 15 amino acids. CDR1 and CDR2 (germline): SGHRS, YFSETQ. This CDR3 reads CASSSGTSGKETQYF.

The J gene is TRBJ2-1, the V gene TRBV29-1. The CDR3 has 14 amino acids. Per germline, CDR1 SQVTM and CDR2 ANQGSEA. The CDR3 sequence is CSVDEGSSYNEQFF.

V gene TRBV24-1 combines with J gene TRBJ2-2; without DNA, the TCRdb call of TRBD1 cannot be checked. Germline V gives CDR1 KGHDR, CDR2 SFDVKD. The CDR3 totals 14 residues. CDR3 sequence: CATGSGTVTGELFF.

The rearrangement joins TRBV6-1 to TRBJ2-3. The CDR3 runs 13 residues. Germline CDR1 and CDR2: MNHNS and SASEGT. CDR3 loop: CASRVLGTDTQYF.